This T cell receptor (beta chain) stems from a study of beta chain features in type 1 diabetes (dated by TCRdb to 2016 to 2018). For context, the study as a whole: Mean age, gender distribution, total cell number and subset yield were not different between patients and healthy donors. The study compared the TCRB repertoires of sorted circulating CD4+ T cell subsets in recently diagnosed type 1 diabetes patients with those in matched healthy donors. Whereas all 28 donors provided naive and central memory subsets, regulatory and stem cell-like memory subsets were isolated from just 8 patients and roughly 8 healthy donors. Across all samples, almost 110 million sorted cells were examined, and cell number per subset correlated strongly with RNA yield.

With respect to this clone: It has no known antigen specificity. No base quality values were provided; no much bigger clone lies one nucleotide off.

A single peripheral blood draw of roughly 0.11 L on average was collected from each donor into heparinised tubes. A BD FACSAria II and a panel including CD45RO, CCR7, CD25, CD127, CD95 and CD27 were used to sort naive, central memory, regulatory and stem cell-like memory CD4+ T cells. Every sorted population had a purity above 95%. Right away, PBMCs were isolated by Lymphoprep density gradient centrifugation and were stained directly, with no culture step. So that batch effects would be minimized, each experiment stained and sorted samples in pairs, pairing one healthy donor with one patient. All of the isolated RNA was reverse transcribed with the High Capacity cDNA Reverse Transcription Kit, so expressed TCRB transcripts were sequenced. Deep immunoSEQ sequencing was applied to naive, central memory and regulatory T cell samples, giving an average of roughly 3.5 million total reads per sample. Sorted cells were lysed in RLT buffer, and RNA was extracted using DNase-treated RNeasy Micro or Mini kits according to cell number. To prevent cross-contamination, each cell subset was processed individually, whereas patient and healthy donor samples were processed jointly. Using the immunoSEQ multiplex PCR, TCRB sequences were amplified from cDNA into 87-bp fragments spanning the CDR3 region. Sequencing of the amplicons was done on the Illumina HiSeq platform. The paper's data handling went like this. PCR bias was corrected computationally using synthetic template baselines, and reads within Hamming distance 2 were collapsed, with unmergeable singletons discarded. Reads were aligned to IMGT to assign V, D and J genes, CDR3 length, and insertions or deletions at six rearrangement sites. Within each subset, clonotype counts were normalized to the number of sorted cells before true diversity and Gini coefficients were calculated with the tcR R package. Repertoire sharing was quantified using the overlap coefficient calculated on TCRB nucleotide sequences. Sourced from immuneACCESS, this table was stored by TCRdb with only in-frame sequences that have V and J called. A share of the clones is absent; for the studies checked, an unresolved V gene accounts for under half, and the remainder has no known explanation. D and trimming come from the DNA, and the V and J calls and clone size come from that table. Recorded for this sample are some 250,000 clones; 25% to 35% of them occurred a single time. Roughly 4.1% of the sample lies in the top ten.

Paper-wide results and their limitations: HLA sub-analyses involved small numbers of individuals, so any influence of HLA type on TCRB rearrangement remained unresolved. Naive, central memory and regulatory TCRB repertoires appeared to be more similar among patients than among healthy donors. At VDJ recombination sites, type 1 diabetes patients had fewer insertions and more deleted nucleotides, which implies abnormalities in thymic rearrangement. Type 1 diabetes patients showed a moderate but significant shortening of TCRB CDR3 length in all four CD4+ subsets. PCR might favor shorter templates, but patient and control samples were amplified and corrected together, so any skew would affect both groups equally. Sequencing cDNA rather than genomic DNA could over-represent highly expressing activated cells, although activation and CD3 levels did not differ between groups.

CDR1 GTSNPN and CDR2 SVGIG were looked up in the germline V gene (reference sequence). Trimming costs V 5 bases and J 1 base, and their ends lie 11 bases apart. From the cysteine up to the phenylalanine, the CDR3 has a length of 14 residues. The kept DNA is CDR3 alone, 42 bases in frame from the first base. Sequenced input: central memory CD4+ T cells from blood. This TCR came from a man aged 30 to 45 in good health. The V and J segments used are TRBV30 and TRBJ1-4; TRBD1 might be the D gene, on 5 matching bases. CDR3 reads: CAWDPGLTNEKLFF. The nucleotide sequence reads as follows: TGTGCCTGGGACCCGGGACTAACTAATGAAAAACTGTTTTTT. Supplemented by the reference TRBV30 and TRBJ1-4 proteins around the CDR3, the complete variable domain is SQTIHQWPATLVQPVGSPLSLECTVEGTSNPNLYWYRQAAGRGLQLLFYSVGIGQISSEVPQNLSASRPQDRQFILSSKKLLLSDSGFYLCAWDPGLTNEKLFFGSGTQLSVL.